This TCR beta chain emerged from a study of blood T cell repertoires in COVID-19. Recruitment covered 20 to 25 US areas and drew participants whose ages spanned about 18 to 100 years. Sequencing used immunoSEQ multiplex PCR; TCRdb keeps in-frame clones, though not all of them. The sample lists 250,000 to 350,000 clones; roughly 86% were seen once. This clonotype was obtained from a woman between 18 and 29 years old who had recovered from COVID-19. Sequencing was done on a sample of PBMCs or T cells enriched from blood (not recorded which).

The CDR3 loop reads CASSWTGYVAGDGYTF. In DNA, the CDR3 is TGCGCCAGCAGCTGGACAGGGTATGTGGCAGGCGATGGCTACACCTTC. This sequence joins TRBV4-1 and TRBJ1-2; 8 bases align to TRBD1. There are 16 residues in the CDR3. Trimming at V came to 5 bases and at J to 6 bases, leaving 14 bases not matched to a gene. CDR1 MGHRA and CDR2 YSYEKL come from the germline V gene.